The 19 T cell receptor beta chains below all came from one sample that was sequenced in a study of shared clonotypes between healthy human individuals. The repertoire was sequenced with immunoSEQ multiplex PCR; TCRdb's copy has only in-frame clones and lacks some. The sample shows about 2.4 million clones, 90% to 95% of them seen only once. The sample comprised naive CD4+ T cells sorted from blood. Noted subset: CD45RA+ positively selected. These receptors were obtained from a man aged 18-30 years in good health.

The rearrangement links TRBV30 to TRBJ2-7; D uncertain. With 1 base removed from V and 3 bases from J, the gap between germline ends came to 7 bases. Germline V gene data show CDR1 as GTSNPN and CDR2 as SVGIG (reference sequence). The CDR3 contains 12 residues. CDR3 sequence reads: CAWSELGYEQYF. Here the CDR3 DNA reads TGTGCCTGGAGTGAGCTGGGCTACGAGCAGTACTTC.

About this clone: Other DNA sequences in this sample translate to the same CDR3. The chain joins TRBV5-1 to TRBJ1-5; D perhaps matches TRBD1 (6 bases). Germline V gene data show CDR1 as SGHRS and CDR2 as YFSETQ. This CDR3 is built from 14 residues. With 5 bases removed from V and 4 bases from J, the gap between germline ends came to 13 bases. The CDR3 loop reads CASSPGDGNQPQHF. The CDR3 DNA reads as TGCGCCAGCAGTCCAGGGGACGGTAATCAGCCCCAGCATTTT.

This clone was recorded once. V gene TRBV18 combines with J gene TRBJ2-6; 9 bases are a match to TRBD1. The V gene end was trimmed by 4 bases and the J gene end by 0 bases; junction bases not matched to a gene: 7. This CDR3 is built from 18 residues. Germline CDR1 and CDR2: KGHSH and LQKENI. The CDR3 loop reads CASSQAGTGSSGANVLTF. CDR3 DNA sequence: TGTGCCAGCTCACAAGCCGGGACAGGGAGCTCTGGGGCCAACGTCCTGACTTTC.

The CDR3 DNA reads as TGTGCCAGCCGGGTCACTGGCACAGATACGCAGTATTTT. This encodes CASRVTGTDTQYF. The V call is TRBV6-5, the J call TRBJ2-3; D is uncertain. Germline CDR1 MNHEY, CDR2 SVGAGI. Trimming took off 8 bases at V and 1 base at J, with 10 bases between the two ends. CDR3 length: 13 residues.

The rearrangement joins TRBV7-2 to TRBJ2-3, with 7 bases identical to TRBD2. The ends lost 5 bases at V and 8 bases at J; junction bases unmatched: 10. This CDR3 comprises 14 residues. Germline loops: CDR1 SGHTA, CDR2 FQGNSA. The CDR3, as DNA: TGTGCCAGCAGCCAAGCTCCGGGGGGTACTACGCAGTATTTT. Translated, it gives CASSQAPGGTTQYF.

The count of this clone is one. J is TRBJ2-3 and V is TRBV7-8; 12 nucleotides align to TRBD2. The trim removed 4 bases at V and 4 bases at J, leaving 0 bases unmatched. Germline V gene data show CDR1 as SGHVS and CDR2 as FQNEAQ. This CDR3 has 14 residues. CDR3 bases: TGTGCCAGCAGCTCTAGCGGGGGGGCAGATACGCAGTATTTT. This encodes CASSSSGGADTQYF.

The CDR3 here is CASSPTQGFNEQFF. For the CDR3, the DNA is TGTGCCAGCTCACCAACCCAGGGGTTCAATGAGCAGTTCTTC. The chain is built from TRBV18 and TRBJ2-1; D is possibly TRBD1 (6 bases). The CDR3 is 14 residues long. The V gene's germline CDR1 is KGHSH and CDR2 LQKENI. V was trimmed by 2 bases and J by 6 bases, leaving 11 bases between them.

The chain combines TRBV5-4 with TRBJ2-3; TRBD1 or TRBD2 may be the D gene (6 bases each). Deletions cut 3 bases from V and 1 base from J, with 9 bases between. Germline V gene lookup returns CDR1 SGHNT and CDR2 YYREEE (reference sequence). There are 14 residues in the CDR3. In nucleotides, the CDR3 is TGTGCCAGCAGCTGGGGGGCGGGCACAGATACGCAGTATTTT. This codes for CASSWGAGTDTQYF.

This chain connects TRBV19 to TRBJ1-5; maybe TRBD1 (5 bases). Germline CDR1 and CDR2: LNHDA and SQIVND (reference sequence). CDR3 length: 15 residues. Trimming shortened V by 7 bases and J by 1 base, and 14 bases separated the two germline ends. This CDR3 is CASTTGTLSNQPQHF. The CDR3 DNA sequence: TGTGCCAGTACCACGGGGACGTTGAGCAATCAGCCCCAGCATTTT.

The rearrangement joins TRBV16 to TRBJ2-1; 9 nucleotides line up with TRBD2. CDR3 length: 16 amino acids. From germline, CDR1 is KGHSY and CDR2 FQNENV. Unmatched junction bases numbered 3, after V lost 3 bases and J lost 0 bases. The CDR3 DNA reads TGTGCCAGCAGCCATAATAGCGGGGGCTCCTACAATGAGCAGTTCTTC. Its translation is CASSHNSGGSYNEQFF.

The V gene is TRBV18, the J gene TRBJ2-6; possible D gene TRBD2, 5 bases. This CDR3 spans 19 amino acids. Germline CDR1 reads KGHSH; CDR2 reads LQKENI. V was cut by 3 bases and J by 0 bases, with 18 bases left in between. The CDR3 DNA reads as TGTGCCAGCTCACCGTTGCCGGGGTCTTCTCTCTCTGGGGCCAACGTCCTGACTTTC. Its protein is CASSPLPGSSLSGANVLTF. Full variable domain (outside the CDR3, taken from reference TRBV18 and TRBJ2-6): NAGVMQNPRHLVRRRGQEARLRCSPMKGHSHVYWYRQLPEEGLKFMVYLQKENIIDESGMPKERFSAEFPKEGPSILRIQQVVRGDSAAYFCASSPLPGSSLSGANVLTFGAGSRLTVL.

The chain joins TRBV11-2 to TRBJ2-7; 15 bases are shared with TRBD2. This CDR3 spans 18 amino acids. The V and J ends lost 2 bases and 5 bases, in that order; junction bases with no gene match: 10. The germline gives CDR1 SGHAT, CDR2 FQNNGV. The CDR3 loop is CASSLSSPGTSGRHEQYF. CDR3 bases: TGTGCCAGCAGCTTATCTAGTCCCGGGACTAGCGGGAGGCACGAGCAGTACTTC. The full variable domain, completed using reference TRBV11-2 and TRBJ2-7, is EAGVAQSPRYKIIEKRQSVAFWCNPISGHATLYWYQQILGQGPKLLIQFQNNGVVDDSQLPKDRFSAERLKGVDSTLKIQPAKLEDSAVYLCASSLSSPGTSGRHEQYFGPGTRLTVT.

As to this clone: In the same sample, other DNA sequences code for this CDR3. This chain joins TRBV20-1 and TRBJ2-7, with 7 bases fitting TRBD1. The trim removed 6 bases at V and 6 bases at J, leaving 5 bases unmatched. The V gene's germline CDR1 is DFQATT and CDR2 SNEGSKA (reference sequence). The CDR3 totals 11 residues. The CDR3 nucleotides are TGCAGTGCCAGGGGGTCGGGCGAGCAGTACTTC. As protein: CSARGSGEQYF.

Points on this clone: Distinct nucleotide sequences in the sample also encode this CDR3. The chain employs TRBV6-6 and TRBJ1-5; D uncertain. Germline lookup yields CDR1 MNHNY and CDR2 SVGAGI (reference sequence). This CDR3 has 11 amino acids. The germline V and J ends were trimmed by 6 bases and 4 bases, with 4 bases remaining between them. CDR3 amino acids: CASRGNQPQHF. The CDR3 nucleotides read TGTGCCAGCAGGGGGAATCAGCCCCAGCATTTT.

J is TRBJ1-5 and V is TRBV7-2, with 8 bases that match TRBD1. Losses at the gene ends were 2 bases for V and 7 bases for J; bases not matched to a gene: 10. The CDR3 contains 16 residues. Germline V lookup: CDR1 SGHTA, CDR2 FQGNSA. CDR3 region: CASSLTSLGQVQPQHF. CDR3 nucleotide sequence: TGTGCCAGCAGCTTAACTTCGTTGGGACAGGTACAGCCCCAGCATTTT.

The chain links TRBV5-6 to TRBJ1-4; possible D gene TRBD1, 6 bases. This CDR3 has 14 amino acids. Trimming removed 4 bases from V and 2 bases from J, with 9 bases in between. Germline values: CDR1 SGHDT, CDR2 YYEEEE. DNA of the CDR3: TGTGCCAGCAGCACAGGGAGGACTAATGAAAAACTGTTTTTT. It is translated as CASSTGRTNEKLFF.

This chain joins TRBV6-5 and TRBJ2-7; TRBD1 aligns across 10 bases. Losses at the gene ends were 5 bases for V and 4 bases for J; bases not matched to a gene: 8. Germline V lookup: CDR1 MNHEY, CDR2 SVGAGI. The CDR3 consists of 15 residues. For the CDR3, the DNA is TGTGCCAGCAGTGGAGGCCGGGACAGGGGTTACGAGCAGTACTTC. This sequence encodes CASSGGRDRGYEQYF.

This clone has a handful of counts. Other DNA sequences in the same sample also yield this CDR3. The V gene is TRBV7-2, the J gene TRBJ2-3, with D hard to call. Looked up from germline, CDR1 is SGHTA and CDR2 is FQGNSA. CDR3 length: 13 amino acids. V lost 2 bases and J lost 0, with 3 bases in between. Here the CDR3 reads CASSLPSTDTQYF. In nucleotides, the CDR3 is TGTGCCAGCAGCTTACCTAGCACAGATACGCAGTATTTT.

The CDR3 nucleotides read TGTGCCAGCAGCTTAGAAGGGCAGATACTAGCCAAAAACATTCAGTACTTC. It specifies CASSLEGQILAKNIQYF. The chain combines TRBV7-8 with TRBJ2-4; D remains ambiguous. The ends were cut back, 1 base at V and 0 bases at J, with 13 bases in the middle. Germline V CDR1 and CDR2: SGHVS, FQNEAQ. The CDR3 has 17 residues.